This TCR beta chain was sequenced for a study of cytomegalovirus exposure and HLA in healthy donors. Study details: HLA-typed donors contributed around 82 million unique TCRs, which were held in an early data release.

Study-wide results and caveats: According to an earlier analysis, most TCR beta V segments yielded productive rearrangements about 87% or about 30% of the time. TCR beta chains numbering 164 were designated cytomegalovirus-associated.

With respect to this clone: Its antigen is unknown.

This PCR relied on a set of 60 Vbeta primers and 13 Jbeta primers. Sequencing was performed with immunoSEQ multiplex PCR; in TCRdb, only in-frame clones are kept and a portion is missing. Of roughly 200,000 clones in the sample, around 75% were seen once. The source of this sequence is a male donor in good health and CMV-seronegative. Sequenced material: PBMCs.

The CDR3 sequence: CATSRGGTSGGAGSNEQFF. For the CDR3, the DNA is TGTGCCACCAGCAGAGGCGGGACTAGCGGGGGGGCGGGATCCAATGAGCAGTTCTTC. The V and J genes are TRBV15 and TRBJ2-1; 16 nucleotides match TRBD2. Per germline, CDR1 LNHNV and CDR2 YYDKDF (reference sequence). V was pared by 1 base and J by 6 bases, with 9 bases of the junction left unmatched. The CDR3 length is 19 residues. The variable domain in full, completed from reference TRBV15 and TRBJ2-1, reads DAMVIQNPRYQVTQFGKPVTLSCSQTLNHNVMYWYQQKSSQAPKLLFHYYDKDFNNEADTPDNFQSRRPNTSFCFLDIRSPGLGDTAMYLCATSRGGTSGGAGSNEQFFGPGTRLTVL.